This TCR beta chain was recovered during a study of OX40 agonist ivuxolimab in advanced cancers. Clones were read by immunoSEQ multiplex PCR, and TCRdb kept only the in-frame ones, dropping some. This sample has about 150,000 clones, with roughly nine tenths found just once. The germline CDR1 and CDR2 sequences are MDHEN and SYDVKM. Unmatched junction bases numbered 10, after V lost 7 bases and J lost 4 bases. The CDR3 sequence is 15 residues long. Turning to this clone: The target antigen is unknown.

The study, taken as a whole, reports: Among the lowest levels of clonal expansion were found in partial responders at 0.1-3.0 mg/kg.

This receptor was obtained from an adult with an advanced solid tumor such as melanoma, head and neck, liver or kidney cancer. The chain couples TRBV28 to TRBJ2-7; 10 bases align to TRBD2. The sample was CD4+ or CD8+ T cells sorted from blood, taken in a trial of the OX40 agonist ivuxolimab. The CDR3 spells CASMIAASGSYEQYF. The CDR3 DNA reads as TGTGCCAGCATGATCGCGGCTAGCGGGAGTTACGAGCAGTACTTC.